One and the same sample provided the 2 T cell receptor beta chains below, sequenced in a study of early T cells in non-severe SARS-CoV-2 infection. TCRdb reprocessed the 5' RACE reads via MiXCR and lists one record per CDR3 protein. The repertoire holds 45,000 to 55,000 distinct CDR3 sequences, with around a tenth as singletons. Specimen: whole blood. These receptor sequences come from an adult who was a healthcare worker with PCR-confirmed SARS-CoV-2 infection or an uninfected control (not recorded which).

V is TRBV6-5 and J is TRBJ1-2, with D possibly TRBD1 on 5 matching bases. Trimming removed 6 bases at V and 1 base at J, with 9 bases between. This CDR3 is 13 amino acids long. Looked up from germline, CDR1 is MNHEY and CDR2 is SVGAGI. CDR3 coding DNA: TGTGCCAGCAGCCGGGACCTTAACTATGGCTACACCTTC. Translating gives CASSRDLNYGYTF.

This chain links TRBV5-1 with TRBJ2-7, with TRBD1 as a possible D gene (6 bases). The germline V gene has CDR1 SGHRS and CDR2 YFSETQ. The CDR3 is made up of 14 amino acids. The V end was cut by 2 bases, the J end by 6 bases, with 15 bases between. The CDR3 DNA follows: TGCGCCAGCAGCTTTGACAGGCCGTCGCTCGAGCAGTACTTC. This sequence encodes CASSFDRPSLEQYF. Full variable domain (rest looked up from reference TRBV5-1 and TRBJ2-7): KAGVTQTPRYLIKTRGQQVTLSCSPISGHRSVSWYQQTPGQGLQFLFEYFSETQRNKGNFPGRFSGRQFSNSRSEMNVSTLELGDSALYLCASSFDRPSLEQYFGPGTRLTVT.